This entry describes one TCR beta chain. Using genomic DNA as the template, TCR beta VDJ and CDR3 profiling was carried out. One entry per CDR3 protein results from TCRdb running MiXCR on the reads. The sample consists of about 220,000 distinct CDR3 sequences, about 37% of them appearing once. These data originate in a study of CD8+CD57+ T cells in acquired aplastic anemia. Between the trimmed V and J ends, which lost 3 bases and 4 bases, there was a span of 19 bases. The CDR3 totals 16 residues. The source is a human donor in good health, serving as a control. Source material: sorted CD4+, CD8+, or CD8+CD57+ T cells (not recorded which) from PBMCs. The chain is built from TRBV12-3 or TRBV12-4 and TRBJ2-7; TRBD1 is a possible D gene (6 bases). In DNA, the CDR3 is TGTGCCAGCAGTTTTGGTTTTTGGGGGCCCGATTACGAGCAGTACTTC. It translates to CASSFGFWGPDYEQYF.